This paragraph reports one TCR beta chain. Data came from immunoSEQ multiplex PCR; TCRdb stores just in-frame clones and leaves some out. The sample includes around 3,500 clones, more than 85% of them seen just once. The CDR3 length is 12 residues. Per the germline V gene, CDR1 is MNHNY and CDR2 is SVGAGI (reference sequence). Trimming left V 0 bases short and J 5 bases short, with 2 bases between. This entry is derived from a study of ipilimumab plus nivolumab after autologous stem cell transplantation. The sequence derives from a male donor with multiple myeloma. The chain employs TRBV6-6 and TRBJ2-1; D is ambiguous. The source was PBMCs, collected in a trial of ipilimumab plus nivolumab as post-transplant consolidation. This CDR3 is CASSYSDNEQFF. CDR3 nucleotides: TGTGCCAGCAGTTACTCGGACAATGAGCAGTTCTTC.